The sequence of this T cell receptor (beta chain) was determined in a study of control samples from healthy donors and cancer patients. Sequencing was performed with immunoSEQ multiplex PCR; in TCRdb, only in-frame clones are kept and a portion is missing. The table has about 410,000 clones, around nine tenths seen once. The CDR3 totals 15 residues. Germline V CDR1 and CDR2: MNHEY, SMNVEV (reference sequence). V lost 4 bases and J 2 bases, leaving 14 bases between the germline ends. The chain combines TRBV27 with TRBJ1-2; D unclear. Sequencing was done on a sample of PBMCs. This TCR came from a man aged 35 to 55 with head and neck cancer. CDR3 nucleotide sequence: TGTGCCAGCAGTTCATGGAGCAGGATGAACTATGGCTACACCTTC. Residues: CASSSWSRMNYGYTF.